This T cell receptor beta chain came from a study of CD8 T cells in Susac syndrome. The study, taken as a whole, reports: Regarding the TCR sequencing and HLA analysis, the study admitted that a relatively small number of individuals were involved.

An amount of RNA that ranged from roughly 0.5 to 1 ug was reverse transcribed with random hexamers. TCRdb processed the immunoSEQ multiplex PCR reads anew with MiXCR; each CDR3 protein has one entry. The profile shows approximately 190,000 distinct CDR3 sequences, 90% to 95% of them singletons. TCR beta from blood CD8+ and CD4+ T cells was sequenced. Multiple sclerosis controls were treatment-naive patients with stable or active relapsing-remitting disease. It was negative isolation that provided the CD8+ and CD4+ T cells, whereas TEMRA cells were enriched by FACS. Trimming took 6 bases from V and 2 from J; bases not matched to a gene: 7. CDR1 and CDR2 (germline): DFQATT, SNEGSKA (reference sequence). The CDR3 covers 14 residues. Of note for this clonotype: Its antigen is not identified.

The V gene is TRBV20-1, the J gene TRBJ2-1, with 7 bases fitting TRBD2. Input material: CD4+ T cells from PBMCs. The source is a human donor with multiple sclerosis. DNA of the CDR3: TGCAGTGCGGCGGGAGAGCTTGCCTACAATGAGCAGTTCTTC. It translates to CSAAGELAYNEQFF.